Following are 22 T cell receptor beta chains from one sample sequenced in a study of blood T cell repertoires in COVID-19 (dated by TCRdb to the early 2020s). Library method: the immunoSEQ multiplex PCR assay. TCRdb limited this immuneACCESS table to in-frame rearrangements with V and J called. A share of clones is missing; checked studies link under half to unresolved V genes, and the rest is unexplained. A total of about 280,000 clones appear in this sample, roughly 85% of them only once. Clones ranked in the top ten supply less than 15% of the sample. Sequencing input: peripheral blood. The receptors were gathered from a human donor in a cohort sampled during active COVID-19.

The V gene is TRBV27, the J gene TRBJ2-4, with TRBD1 as a possible D gene (5 bases). CDR1 and CDR2 (germline): MNHEY, SMNVEV (reference sequence). The CDR3 runs to 15 residues. V dropped 11 bases and J dropped 2 bases, with 19 bases sitting between them. The CDR3 DNA is TGTGCCTCAGGAAGGGAAGGGGCAACCAAAAACATTCAGTACTTC. Protein: CASGREGATKNIQYF.

The rearrangement uses TRBV18 and TRBJ1-5; a weak D match, TRBD1 (6 bases). Trimming removed 5 bases at V and 6 bases at J, with 14 bases between. There are 14 residues in the CDR3. From germline, CDR1 is KGHSH and CDR2 LQKENI. CDR3 loop: CASSAQGVGQPQHF. In DNA, the CDR3 is TGTGCCAGCTCAGCACAGGGAGTCGGTCAGCCCCAGCATTTT.

V gene TRBV5-8 combines with J gene TRBJ2-2; D gene unclear. The CDR3 has 12 residues. CDR1 is SGHTS, CDR2 YDEGEE, per germline. With 1 base removed from V and 7 bases from J, the gap between germline ends came to 5 bases. The CDR3 protein is CASSLQIGELFF. CDR3 nucleotides: TGTGCCAGCAGCTTGCAGATCGGGGAGCTGTTTTTT.

The chain has TRBV6-6 and TRBJ2-3, with a possible D match to TRBD2 (5 bases). Germline V gives CDR1 MNHNY, CDR2 SVGAGI (reference sequence). V was shortened by 7 bases and J by 4 bases, with 12 bases between the two germline ends. The CDR3 runs 13 residues. This CDR3 reads CASNTRRSDTQYF. The CDR3 nucleotides read TGTGCCAGCAACACTAGAAGGTCAGATACGCAGTATTTT.

The V and J genes are TRBV5-8 and TRBJ2-3; no reliable D call. V lost 4 bases to trimming and J lost 0 bases, with 12 bases between them. The CDR3 is 15 amino acids. The germline CDR1 and CDR2 sequences are SGHTS and YDEGEE. The CDR3: CASSHVARSTDTQYF. The CDR3 nucleotides are TGTGCCAGCAGCCACGTGGCCAGAAGCACAGATACGCAGTATTTT. The variable domain in full, completed from reference TRBV5-8 and TRBJ2-3, reads EAGVTQSPTHLIKTRGQQATLRCSPISGHTSVYWYQQALGLGLQFLLWYDEGEERNRGNFPPRFSGRQFPNYSSELNVNALELEDSALYLCASSHVARSTDTQYFGPGTRLTVL.

The chain recombines TRBV25-1 with TRBJ2-2, with 9 bases that match TRBD1. The V gene's germline CDR1 is MGHDK and CDR2 SYGVNS. The CDR3 consists of 17 residues. V gave up 6 bases and J gave up 4 bases; unmatched junction bases: 12. CDR3 sequence reads: CASSPRAGQGSTGELFF. CDR3 DNA sequence: TGTGCCAGCAGCCCCCGTGCGGGACAGGGATCCACCGGGGAGCTGTTTTTT.

This chain links TRBV7-9 with TRBJ2-2; TRBD1 matches 9 bases. CDR1 SEHNR and CDR2 FQNEAQ come from the germline V gene (reference sequence). Germline trimming cut 8 bases from V and 6 bases from J; bases unmatched to any gene: 16. This CDR3 spans 17 amino acids. The CDR3 nucleotides read TGTGCCAGCCCTACGCGGACAGGGGTGGTGTTTCCCGGGGAGCTGTTTTTT. Its translation is CASPTRTGVVFPGELFF. Looking up the rest from reference TRBV7-9 and TRBJ2-2 gives the full variable domain: DTGVSQNPRHKITKRGQNVTFRCDPISEHNRLYWYRQTLGQGPEFLTYFQNEAQLEKSRLLSDRFSAERPKGSFSTLEIQRTEQGDSAMYLCASPTRTGVVFPGELFFGEGSRLTVL.

The chain uses TRBV19 and TRBJ2-3; 11 bases line up with TRBD2. The CDR3 contains 15 residues. After removal of 5 bases from V and 8 bases from J, the junction contained 9 bases not matched to a gene. Germline CDR1 LNHDA, CDR2 SQIVND (reference sequence). In nucleotides, the CDR3 is TGTGCCAGTAGTCCAACTAGCGGGAGAGGGGGTACGCAGTATTTT. As protein: CASSPTSGRGGTQYF.

This chain connects TRBV6-2 or TRBV6-3 to TRBJ2-7; D not certain. CDR1 is MNHEY, CDR2 SVGEGT, per germline. There are 14 residues in the CDR3. The V and J ends lost 5 bases and 5 bases respectively, with 16 bases between them. The CDR3 loop reads CASSPRLQANEQYF. CDR3 DNA sequence: TGTGCCAGCAGTCCCCGGCTGCAGGCGAACGAGCAGTACTTC.

This sequence joins TRBV7-9 and TRBJ2-6, with 8 bases matching TRBD2. V lost 3 bases and J lost 2; bases outside the gene matches: 12. CDR3 length: 19 amino acids. The germline gives CDR1 SEHNR, CDR2 FQNEAQ (reference sequence). This CDR3 is CASSLPVGAGVPGANVLTF. The CDR3 DNA follows: TGTGCCAGCAGCTTGCCCGTTGGAGCGGGAGTACCTGGGGCCAACGTCCTGACTTTC.

This clone was observed a few times. The chain joins TRBV27 to TRBJ2-2, with 9 bases that match TRBD2. Germline V gene data show CDR1 as MNHEY and CDR2 as SMNVEV (reference sequence). This CDR3 contains 18 residues. The junction had 11 bases not matched to a gene; V was cut back by 3 bases and J by 3 bases. For the CDR3, the DNA is TGTGCCAGCAGTTTCAGGGGTAGCGGGAGTGACTACACCGGGGAGCTGTTTTTT. Residues: CASSFRGSGSDYTGELFF.

The chain employs TRBV2 and TRBJ1-6; 7 positions agree with TRBD1. The germline V gene has CDR1 SNHLY and CDR2 FYNNEI. CDR3 size: 15 residues. After removal of 5 bases from V and 9 bases from J, the junction contained 10 bases not matched to a gene. CDR3 nucleotide sequence: TGTGCCAGCAGTCGACAGGGTGATCTTGTTTCACCCCTCCACTTT. Amino acids: CASSRQGDLVSPLHF.

This rearrangement joins TRBV5-1 to TRBJ2-7; 9 positions agree with TRBD2. CDR1 is SGHRS, CDR2 YFSETQ, per germline. The CDR3 length is 14 residues. With V trimmed by 4 bases and J by 7 bases, 9 bases remained unmatched. The CDR3 sequence is CASSPGTSLEEQYF. CDR3 nucleotide sequence: TGCGCCAGCAGCCCCGGGACTAGCTTAGAAGAGCAGTACTTC.

This clone was detected once. The chain links TRBV9 to TRBJ2-3; 10 bases map to TRBD2. V trimming: 6 bases; J trimming: 3 bases; junction bases outside the gene matches: 7. CDR1 is SGDLS, CDR2 YYNGEE, per germline. This CDR3 is 15 amino acids long. The CDR3 loop reads CASTSGRQYTDTQYF. In nucleotides, the CDR3 is TGTGCCAGCACTAGCGGGAGACAGTATACAGATACGCAGTATTTT.

This clone appeared a few times. The gene calls are TRBV3-1 (or the pseudogene TRBV3-2) and TRBJ2-2, with D unclear. The germline V gene encodes CDR1 LGHDT and CDR2 YNNKEL (reference sequence). The CDR3 contains 14 residues. V lost 6 bases, J lost 0 bases, and 8 bases lay in between. CDR3 residues: CASSRFTNTGELFF. The CDR3 DNA follows: TGTGCCAGCAGTCGGTTCACGAACACCGGGGAGCTGTTTTTT.

V usage is TRBV15 and J usage is TRBJ2-2, with a tentative D call TRBD1 (6 bases). The germline V gene encodes CDR1 LNHNV and CDR2 YYDKDF (reference sequence). This CDR3 spans 15 amino acids. V was clipped by 7 bases and J by 2 bases, with 14 bases between them. The CDR3 region is CATKLGTPNTGELFF. For the CDR3, the DNA is TGTGCCACCAAACTCGGGACACCCAACACCGGGGAGCTGTTTTTT.

V and J are TRBV19 and TRBJ1-3, with a weak D call TRBD1 (5 bases). CDR1 LNHDA and CDR2 SQIVND come from the germline V gene (reference sequence). CDR3 length: 15 residues. V was clipped by 9 bases and J by 6 bases, with 21 bases between them. The CDR3 DNA reads TGTGCCAGCAGGAGGGACCGACGTGCCCAAAACACCATATATTTT. Protein: CASRRDRRAQNTIYF.

J is TRBJ2-1 and V is TRBV10-3; 11 nucleotides align to TRBD2. The V gene's germline CDR1 is ENHRY and CDR2 SYGVKD. The CDR3 is 15 residues long. V lost 4 bases to trimming and J lost 9 bases; unmatched junction nucleotides: 8. The CDR3 DNA follows: TGTGCCATCAGTGCCCTAGCGGGAGGAGGGCTTGAGCAGTTCTTC. Translated: CAISALAGGGLEQFF.

The chain links TRBV28 to TRBJ2-5; possibly TRBD2 for D (6 bases). The ends were cut back, 10 bases at V and 2 bases at J, with 11 bases in the middle. From germline, CDR1 is MDHEN and CDR2 SYDVKM. This CDR3 is built from 12 residues. This CDR3 reads CATKEGQETQYF. CDR3 bases: TGTGCCACCAAGGAGGGACAAGAGACCCAGTACTTC.

A single count supports this clone. This sequence joins TRBV20-1 and TRBJ2-7, with 12 positions matching TRBD2. This CDR3 spans 15 amino acids. Trimming at V came to 3 bases and at J to 6 bases, leaving 9 bases not matched to a gene. Per germline, CDR1 DFQATT and CDR2 SNEGSKA (reference sequence). This chain's CDR3 is CSASSGLAGNREQYF. DNA for the CDR3: TGCAGTGCTAGTTCAGGACTAGCGGGAAATCGCGAGCAGTACTTC.

This chain joins TRBV27 and TRBJ1-5; D ambiguous. The CDR3 runs 14 residues. Germline CDR1 MNHEY, CDR2 SMNVEV (reference sequence). The ends were cut back, 8 bases at V and 6 bases at J, with 17 bases in the middle. CDR3 nucleotides: TGTGCCAGCGCCTTCATCGGGTCGGGTCAGCCCCAGCATTTT. Translation gives CASAFIGSGQPQHF.

This chain connects TRBV28 to TRBJ1-5; no firm D call. The V gene's germline CDR1 is MDHEN and CDR2 SYDVKM. V was cut by 7 bases and J by 4 bases, with 8 bases left in between. The CDR3 spans 12 residues. CDR3 in amino acids: CASNPENQPQHF. As DNA, the CDR3 is TGTGCCAGCAATCCCGAGAATCAGCCCCAGCATTTT.